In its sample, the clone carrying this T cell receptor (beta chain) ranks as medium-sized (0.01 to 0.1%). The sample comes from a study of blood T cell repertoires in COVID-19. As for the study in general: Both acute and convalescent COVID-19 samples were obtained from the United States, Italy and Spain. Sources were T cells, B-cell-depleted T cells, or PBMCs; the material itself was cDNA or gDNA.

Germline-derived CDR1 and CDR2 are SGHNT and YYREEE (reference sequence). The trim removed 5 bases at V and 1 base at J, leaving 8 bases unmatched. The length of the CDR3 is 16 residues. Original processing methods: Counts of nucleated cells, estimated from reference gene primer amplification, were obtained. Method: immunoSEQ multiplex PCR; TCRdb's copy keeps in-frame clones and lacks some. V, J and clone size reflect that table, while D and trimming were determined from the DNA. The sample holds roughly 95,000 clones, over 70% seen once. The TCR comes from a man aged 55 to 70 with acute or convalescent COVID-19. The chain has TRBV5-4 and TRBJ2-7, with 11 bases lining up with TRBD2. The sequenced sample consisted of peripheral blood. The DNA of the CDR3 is TGTGCCAGCAGGCCTAGCGGGGGGCTAAGGTCCTACGAGCAGTACTTC. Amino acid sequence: CASRPSGGLRSYEQYF.